The rows below give T cell receptor beta chains drawn from one sample of a study of T cells after yellow fever vaccination. TCRdb redid the calling of the 5' RACE reads with MiXCR, one entry per CDR3 protein. The sample consists of 100,000 to 150,000 distinct CDR3 sequences, more than 5.5% of them appearing once. Here the sequenced sample was CD4+ T cells sorted from PBMCs, taken about 41 days after the first yellow fever vaccination. These receptors were obtained from a young man who received the YFV17D yellow fever vaccine. The CDR3 runs from the conserved cysteine through the conserved F or W. Fields, in order: clone size, J gene, D gene, V gene, CDR3 DNA, CDR3 protein. A D gene is named only where the DNA matches it firmly. Size tells how often a clone was seen (once, few, many) or the class of an expanded clone, and some rows leave it out.

clone_size: many; j_call: TRBJ2-7; d_call: TRBD2; v_call: TRBV19; cdr3_nt: TGTGCCAGTAGATATAAGCCGGGACTAAACTACGAGCAGTACTTC; cdr3_aa: CASRYKPGLNYEQYF
clone_size: many; j_call: TRBJ1-1; d_call: NA; v_call: TRBV29-1; cdr3_nt: TGCAGCGCTCGCCGGGACACCATGAACACTGAAGCTTTCTTT; cdr3_aa: CSARRDTMNTEAFF
clone_size: many; j_call: TRBJ1-5; d_call: NA; v_call: TRBV5-6; cdr3_nt: TGTGCCAGCAGCTTGTGGAGACACGTTGATAGCAATCAGCCCCAGCATTTT; cdr3_aa: CASSLWRHVDSNQPQHF
clone_size: many; j_call: TRBJ1-5; d_call: NA; v_call: TRBV20-1; cdr3_nt: TGCAGTGCGTTCTACCAGGGTTTGGTTAATCAGCCCCAGCATTTT; cdr3_aa: CSAFYQGLVNQPQHF
clone_size: NA; j_call: TRBJ1-1; d_call: TRBD1; v_call: TRBV18; cdr3_nt: TGTGCCAGCCGTCCCGTAACAGGGGCCCGGGGAGCTTTCTTT; cdr3_aa: CASRPVTGARGAFF
clone_size: many; j_call: TRBJ2-3; d_call: NA; v_call: TRBV5-1; cdr3_nt: TGCGCCAGCAGACAGGGCTCAGATACGCAGTATTTT; cdr3_aa: CASRQGSDTQYF
clone_size: many; j_call: TRBJ2-4; d_call: TRBD1; v_call: TRBV5-8; cdr3_nt: TGTGCCAGCAGCCCAAGGACAGGAAAACTAGCCAAAAACATTCAGTACTTC; cdr3_aa: CASSPRTGKLAKNIQYF
clone_size: many; j_call: TRBJ2-1; d_call: NA; v_call: TRBV7-3; cdr3_nt: TGTGCCAGCAGCCTCAATCAGGACAATGAGCAGTTCTTC; cdr3_aa: CASSLNQDNEQFF
clone_size: many; j_call: TRBJ1-2; d_call: TRBD1; v_call: TRBV7-8; cdr3_nt: TGTGCCAGCAGCTTATCCCACCCGGACAGGGTGGAAGGCTACACCTTC; cdr3_aa: CASSLSHPDRVEGYTF
clone_size: many; j_call: TRBJ2-4; d_call: TRBD1; v_call: TRBV6-5; cdr3_nt: TGTGCCAGCAGTACCAGACAGGGCCGACCGCTAGCCAAAAACATTCAGTACTTC; cdr3_aa: CASSTRQGRPLAKNIQYF
clone_size: many; j_call: TRBJ1-5; d_call: NA; v_call: TRBV10-3; cdr3_nt: TGTGCCATCAGTCATTCGGGGCTCAATCAGCCCCAGCATTTT; cdr3_aa: CAISHSGLNQPQHF
clone_size: few; j_call: TRBJ2-3; d_call: NA; v_call: TRBV5-1; cdr3_nt: TGCGCCAGCAGCCCATCTCGGTTGGCAGATACGCAGTATTTT; cdr3_aa: CASSPSRLADTQYF
clone_size: few; j_call: TRBJ1-1; d_call: TRBD1; v_call: TRBV4-2; cdr3_nt: TGTGCCAGCAGCCCTCGGCCTCGACAGGGGGGGGACAACACTGAAGCTTTCTTT; cdr3_aa: CASSPRPRQGGDNTEAFF
clone_size: many; j_call: TRBJ2-1; d_call: TRBD2; v_call: TRBV7-2; cdr3_nt: TGTGCCAGCAGCTTATGGGTAAACGGGGGGGCCGGAATGAATGAGCAGTTCTTC; cdr3_aa: CASSLWVNGGAGMNEQFF
clone_size: NA; j_call: TRBJ2-6; d_call: TRBD1; v_call: TRBV11-1; cdr3_nt: TGTGCCAGCAGGTTTACAGGGGCTGGGGCCAACGTCCTGACTTTC; cdr3_aa: CASRFTGAGANVLTF
clone_size: many; j_call: TRBJ2-3; d_call: TRBD1; v_call: TRBV4-3; cdr3_nt: TGCGCCAGCAGCCAAGAGGGACAGGGGGTGACGACAGATACGCAGTATTTT; cdr3_aa: CASSQEGQGVTTDTQYF
clone_size: NA; j_call: TRBJ2-3; d_call: NA; v_call: TRBV2; cdr3_nt: TGTGCCCCCGGAAAGGCGGGCACAGATACGCAGTATTTT; cdr3_aa: CAPGKAGTDTQYF
clone_size: many; j_call: TRBJ2-3; d_call: NA; v_call: TRBV10-1; cdr3_nt: TGCGCCAGCTCCGGGACCCGGGCAGATACGCAGTATTTT; cdr3_aa: CASSGTRADTQYF
clone_size: few; j_call: TRBJ2-3; d_call: TRBD2; v_call: TRBV30; cdr3_nt: TGTGCCTGGAGTCTGGGACTAGCGGGGGGATTGGATACGCAGTATTTT; cdr3_aa: CAWSLGLAGGLDTQYF
clone_size: many; j_call: TRBJ1-1; d_call: NA; v_call: TRBV28; cdr3_nt: TGTGCCAGCGCAATAAACCGAGAAGCTTTCTTT; cdr3_aa: CASAINREAFF
clone_size: many; j_call: TRBJ2-5; d_call: NA; v_call: TRBV28; cdr3_nt: TGTGCCAGCGGGGCAGGGAGAGAGACCCAGTACTTC; cdr3_aa: CASGAGRETQYF
clone_size: many; j_call: TRBJ2-5; d_call: NA; v_call: TRBV15; cdr3_nt: TGTGCCACCAGCAGAGAGAGAGAGACCCAGTACTTC; cdr3_aa: CATSRERETQYF
clone_size: few; j_call: TRBJ2-4; d_call: TRBD2; v_call: TRBV20-1; cdr3_nt: TGCTGTGCCCTCCGGACTAGCGGGGGGGGTCTCTTAGCCAAAAACATTCAGTACTTC; cdr3_aa: CCALRTSGGGLLAKNIQYF
clone_size: many; j_call: TRBJ2-5; d_call: TRBD2; v_call: TRBV4-2; cdr3_nt: TGTGCCAGCAGCCAGGGGACTAGAACTTCGGGAGAGACCCAGTACTTC; cdr3_aa: CASSQGTRTSGETQYF
clone_size: many; j_call: TRBJ1-6; d_call: TRBD1; v_call: TRBV7-6; cdr3_nt: TGTGCCAGCAGCTTAGTCCAGATGACAGGGAATAATTCACCCCTCCACTTT; cdr3_aa: CASSLVQMTGNNSPLHF
clone_size: many; j_call: TRBJ2-3; d_call: TRBD2; v_call: TRBV4-3; cdr3_nt: TGCGCCAGCAGCCCCGTCCCGGGACTAGCGAGCACAGATACGCAGTATTTT; cdr3_aa: CASSPVPGLASTDTQYF
clone_size: many; j_call: TRBJ1-5; d_call: NA; v_call: TRBV12-3/TRBV12-4; cdr3_nt: TGTGCCAGCAGTTTCGGGGCTGGGTCCAATCAGCCCCAGCATTTT; cdr3_aa: CASSFGAGSNQPQHF
clone_size: many; j_call: TRBJ1-6; d_call: NA; v_call: TRBV9; cdr3_nt: TGTGCCAGCAGCTCCCATTTCACGAGCTCCTATAATTCACCCCTCCACTTT; cdr3_aa: CASSSHFTSSYNSPLHF
clone_size: few; j_call: TRBJ1-1; d_call: TRBD1; v_call: TRBV6-1; cdr3_nt: TGTGCCAGCAGACAGGGGGTCGGCACTGAAGCTTTCTTT; cdr3_aa: CASRQGVGTEAFF
clone_size: many; j_call: TRBJ1-1; d_call: NA; v_call: TRBV4-3; cdr3_nt: TGCGCCAGCAGCCAAGCGGACGGCCCCTTGAACACTGAAGCTTTCTTT; cdr3_aa: CASSQADGPLNTEAFF
clone_size: many; j_call: TRBJ2-1; d_call: TRBD2; v_call: TRBV6-2/TRBV6-3; cdr3_nt: TGTGCCAGCAGTTTAGCGGGGGGGCCTTTCAATGAGCAGTTCTTC; cdr3_aa: CASSLAGGPFNEQFF
clone_size: many; j_call: TRBJ2-1; d_call: TRBD2; v_call: TRBV7-9; cdr3_nt: TGTGCCAGCAGCCTCCCGGGGACTACCGACAATGAGCAGTTCTTC; cdr3_aa: CASSLPGTTDNEQFF
clone_size: many; j_call: TRBJ1-5; d_call: NA; v_call: TRBV5-6; cdr3_nt: TGTGCCAGCAGCGCGACCGGGACGGGCTCGCCCCAGCATTTT; cdr3_aa: CASSATGTGSPQHF
clone_size: NA; j_call: TRBJ1-6; d_call: NA; v_call: TRBV20-1; cdr3_nt: TGCAGTGCCCCTCGACGGGCGGATAATTCACCCCTCCACTTT; cdr3_aa: CSAPRRADNSPLHF
clone_size: NA; j_call: TRBJ2-1; d_call: NA; v_call: TRBV5-1; cdr3_nt: TGCGCCAGCAGCTTGGAATCTGGACAGTTCTTC; cdr3_aa: CASSLESGQFF
clone_size: many; j_call: TRBJ2-5; d_call: TRBD2; v_call: TRBV7-9; cdr3_nt: TGTGCCAGCAGCACCCCGGGGGGTCCCCAGTACTTC; cdr3_aa: CASSTPGGPQYF
clone_size: many; j_call: TRBJ1-1; d_call: NA; v_call: TRBV6-2/TRBV6-3; cdr3_nt: TGTGCCAGCAGTTACCCACCGGCGGGGAGAGCTGAAGCTTTCTTT; cdr3_aa: CASSYPPAGRAEAFF
clone_size: many; j_call: TRBJ1-1; d_call: TRBD1; v_call: TRBV27; cdr3_nt: TGTGCCAGCAGTTTATGCAGGGGGCGGGCTTGGGACACTGAAGCTTTCTTT; cdr3_aa: CASSLCRGRAWDTEAFF
clone_size: many; j_call: TRBJ2-3; d_call: TRBD2; v_call: TRBV20-1; cdr3_nt: TGCAGTGCTAGAGGGGATCTAGCGGGGGGGCTTCCAGATACGCAGTATTTT; cdr3_aa: CSARGDLAGGLPDTQYF
clone_size: many; j_call: TRBJ2-5; d_call: TRBD2; v_call: TRBV15; cdr3_nt: TGTGCCACCAGCAGAGACGGGGGGGGAGAGACCCAGTACTTC; cdr3_aa: CATSRDGGGETQYF
clone_size: NA; j_call: TRBJ2-1; d_call: NA; v_call: TRBV11-2; cdr3_nt: TGTGCCAGCAGCTTATTAAGCGAACACGTGGAGTTCTTC; cdr3_aa: CASSLLSEHVEFF
clone_size: many; j_call: TRBJ2-2; d_call: NA; v_call: TRBV2; cdr3_nt: TGTGCCAGCAGTGAATGGGGCCCGAACACCGGGGAGCTGTTTTTT; cdr3_aa: CASSEWGPNTGELFF
clone_size: few; j_call: TRBJ1-4; d_call: NA; v_call: TRBV6-1; cdr3_nt: TGTGCCAGCAGTGTTCGGACAGCCTCAACTAATGAAAAACTGTTTTTT; cdr3_aa: CASSVRTASTNEKLFF
clone_size: few; j_call: TRBJ2-1; d_call: TRBD2; v_call: TRBV20-1; cdr3_nt: TGCAGTGCTCCACGGGGCGGGGGGCGATCCTACAATGAGCAGTTCTTC; cdr3_aa: CSAPRGGGRSYNEQFF
clone_size: many; j_call: TRBJ2-1; d_call: NA; v_call: TRBV24-1; cdr3_nt: TGTGCCACCAGTGATTTGAAAGACGATGAGCAGTTCTTC; cdr3_aa: CATSDLKDDEQFF
clone_size: many; j_call: TRBJ2-6; d_call: NA; v_call: TRBV7-3; cdr3_nt: TGTGCCAGCAGCCCGGAAAGGGGCTCTGGGGCCAACGTCCTGACTTTC; cdr3_aa: CASSPERGSGANVLTF
clone_size: many; j_call: TRBJ2-5; d_call: TRBD1; v_call: TRBV6-5; cdr3_nt: TGTGCCAGCAGGGCCGGGACAGTGAGGACCCAGTACTTC; cdr3_aa: CASRAGTVRTQYF
clone_size: many; j_call: TRBJ2-1; d_call: NA; v_call: TRBV28; cdr3_nt: TGTGCCAGCAGTGCCCCGGCGGGGTCCTTCGGTGAGCAGTTCTTC; cdr3_aa: CASSAPAGSFGEQFF
clone_size: many; j_call: TRBJ1-1; d_call: NA; v_call: TRBV20-1; cdr3_nt: TGTGGCGTCTTGGGAGGCATGAACACTGAAGCTTTCTTT; cdr3_aa: CGVLGGMNTEAFF
clone_size: many; j_call: TRBJ2-2; d_call: TRBD1; v_call: TRBV11-2; cdr3_nt: TGTGCCAGCACCTTAGACAGGGGCGCCGGGGAGCTGTTTTTT; cdr3_aa: CASTLDRGAGELFF
clone_size: NA; j_call: TRBJ1-1; d_call: TRBD1; v_call: TRBV11-3; cdr3_nt: TGTGCCAGCAGCCGGGACAGTCAGAACACTGAAGCTTTCTTT; cdr3_aa: CASSRDSQNTEAFF
clone_size: many; j_call: TRBJ2-1; d_call: NA; v_call: TRBV29-1; cdr3_nt: TGCAGCGTCCCCGACAGGTCTTACAATGAGCAGTTCTTC; cdr3_aa: CSVPDRSYNEQFF